These T cell receptor beta chains were read from a single sample in a study of tumor-infiltrating lymphocytes in localized non-small cell lung cancer. Some clones are missing from TCRdb's copy, which holds only in-frame ones; the method was immunoSEQ multiplex PCR. The sample has over 9,500 clones; approximately 66% are singletons. The sequenced material came from lung tumor tissue. The receptors shown here come from a human donor with non-small cell lung cancer. The CDR3 runs from the conserved cysteine through the conserved F or W. Each record gives: clone size, V gene, J gene, D gene, CDR3 protein, CDR3 DNA. The D gene is left open where the match is weak. Size is omitted from some rows. Given values are once, few, many or a class for expanded clones.

clone size: .; V gene: TRBV7-2; J gene: TRBJ2-1; D gene: .; CDR3 protein: CASSLGPYNEQFF; CDR3 DNA: TGTGCCAGCAGCTTAGGGCCTTACAATGAGCAGTTCTTC
clone size: .; V gene: TRBV1; J gene: TRBJ1-2; D gene: .; CDR3 protein: CTSIHWGTTSGYTF; CDR3 DNA: TGCACCAGCATTCACTGGGGCACAACTTCTGGCTACACCTTC
clone size: medium-sized; V gene: TRBV5-4; J gene: TRBJ2-5; D gene: TRBD1; CDR3 protein: CASSYRGETQYF; CDR3 DNA: TGTGCCAGCAGCTACAGGGGCGAGACCCAGTACTTC
clone size: .; V gene: TRBV15; J gene: TRBJ2-1; D gene: .; CDR3 protein: CATSPGRTYNEQFF; CDR3 DNA: TGTGCCACCAGCCCGGGACGGACCTACAATGAGCAGTTCTTC
clone size: .; V gene: TRBV30; J gene: TRBJ2-7; D gene: TRBD2; CDR3 protein: CAWKIAGTYEQYF; CDR3 DNA: TGTGCCTGGAAAATAGCGGGGACCTACGAGCAGTACTTC
clone size: .; V gene: TRBV7-8; J gene: TRBJ1-3; D gene: .; CDR3 protein: CASSLSNEGTIYF; CDR3 DNA: TGTGCCAGCAGCTTATCTAACGAGGGCACCATATATTTT
clone size: .; V gene: TRBV6-5; J gene: TRBJ2-1; D gene: .; CDR3 protein: CASSWTRGGNEQFF; CDR3 DNA: TGTGCCAGCAGTTGGACTAGGGGGGGCAATGAGCAGTTCTTC
clone size: medium-sized; V gene: TRBV6-5; J gene: TRBJ1-5; D gene: .; CDR3 protein: CASSYSPDGGQPQHF; CDR3 DNA: TGTGCCAGCAGTTACTCCCCTGACGGAGGCCAGCCCCAGCATTTT
clone size: .; V gene: TRBV2; J gene: TRBJ2-6; D gene: .; CDR3 protein: CASIPAGARSGANVLTF; CDR3 DNA: TGTGCCAGCATCCCGGCGGGGGCGCGCTCTGGGGCCAACGTCCTGACTTTC
clone size: .; V gene: TRBV29-1; J gene: TRBJ2-1; D gene: .; CDR3 protein: CSVEDPGPSSYNEQFF; CDR3 DNA: TGCAGCGTTGAAGATCCCGGTCCTAGCTCCTACAATGAGCAGTTCTTC
clone size: .; V gene: TRBV7-7; J gene: TRBJ1-1; D gene: .; CDR3 protein: CASSRDRNTEAFF; CDR3 DNA: TGTGCTAGCAGCCGGGACCGAAACACTGAAGCTTTCTTT
clone size: .; V gene: TRBV5-1; J gene: TRBJ2-2; D gene: TRBD1; CDR3 protein: CASSTTGAVGELFF; CDR3 DNA: TGCGCCAGCAGCACCACAGGGGCGGTCGGGGAGCTGTTTTTT
clone size: .; V gene: TRBV20-1; J gene: TRBJ2-3; D gene: .; CDR3 protein: CSATGDHNKYF; CDR3 DNA: TGCAGTGCTACTGGGGACCATAATAAGTATTTT
clone size: .; V gene: TRBV11-2; J gene: TRBJ1-1; D gene: TRBD1; CDR3 protein: CASSLDWGQQAFF; CDR3 DNA: TGTGCCAGCAGCTTAGATTGGGGACAGCAAGCTTTCTTT
clone size: .; V gene: TRBV29-1; J gene: TRBJ2-1; D gene: .; CDR3 protein: CSVDPSSYNEQFF; CDR3 DNA: TGCAGCGTGGATCCGAGCTCCTACAATGAGCAGTTCTTC
clone size: few; V gene: TRBV4-2; J gene: TRBJ2-1; D gene: .; CDR3 protein: CASSQDRSQAWEQFF; CDR3 DNA: TGTGCCAGCAGCCAAGATCGGAGCCAGGCGTGGGAGCAGTTCTTC
clone size: .; V gene: TRBV20-1; J gene: TRBJ1-1; D gene: .; CDR3 protein: CSARGGSEAFF; CDR3 DNA: TGCAGTGCTAGAGGGGGTTCTGAAGCTTTCTTT
clone size: .; V gene: TRBV2; J gene: TRBJ2-3; D gene: .; CDR3 protein: CASSESSMYTDTQYF; CDR3 DNA: TGTGCCAGCAGTGAATCTTCTATGTACACAGATACGCAGTATTTT
clone size: .; V gene: TRBV14; J gene: TRBJ1-3; D gene: .; CDR3 protein: CASSQSRSGNTIYF; CDR3 DNA: TGTGCCAGCAGCCAATCCCGCTCTGGAAACACCATATATTTT
clone size: .; V gene: TRBV5-1; J gene: TRBJ2-2; D gene: .; CDR3 protein: CASSFSAGELFF; CDR3 DNA: TGCGCCAGCAGCTTTTCGGCCGGGGAGCTGTTTTTT
clone size: .; V gene: TRBV7-2; J gene: TRBJ2-3; D gene: TRBD1; CDR3 protein: CASSLGGQGADTQYF; CDR3 DNA: TGTGCCAGCAGCTTAGGGGGACAGGGGGCAGATACGCAGTATTTT
clone size: .; V gene: TRBV7-9; J gene: TRBJ1-1; D gene: .; CDR3 protein: CASSSFDTEAFF; CDR3 DNA: TGTGCCAGCAGCTCGTTTGACACTGAAGCTTTCTTT
clone size: .; V gene: TRBV20-1; J gene: TRBJ2-1; D gene: TRBD1; CDR3 protein: CSAADRGQFF; CDR3 DNA: TGCAGTGCCGCAGACAGGGGGCAGTTCTTC
clone size: .; V gene: TRBV7-9; J gene: TRBJ1-1; D gene: TRBD1; CDR3 protein: CASRRTGFVGTEAFF; CDR3 DNA: TGTGCCAGCAGGCGGACAGGGTTCGTAGGCACTGAAGCTTTCTTT
clone size: .; V gene: TRBV7-2; J gene: TRBJ2-1; D gene: TRBD1; CDR3 protein: CASSSHKGTGSYNEQFF; CDR3 DNA: TGTGCCAGCAGCTCCCATAAGGGGACAGGGTCCTACAATGAGCAGTTCTTC
clone size: .; V gene: TRBV7-2; J gene: TRBJ2-7; D gene: TRBD2; CDR3 protein: CASSSSGRSFGQYF; CDR3 DNA: TGTGCCAGCAGCTCTAGCGGGAGGAGCTTCGGGCAGTACTTC
clone size: .; V gene: TRBV28; J gene: TRBJ2-1; D gene: TRBD1; CDR3 protein: CASSSGQVNEQFF; CDR3 DNA: TGTGCCAGCAGTTCTGGACAGGTCAATGAGCAGTTCTTC
clone size: medium-sized; V gene: TRBV6-5; J gene: TRBJ2-1; D gene: TRBD1; CDR3 protein: CASSSAGTVNGRQFF; CDR3 DNA: TGTGCCAGCAGCTCGGCCGGGACAGTGAACGGTAGGCAGTTCTTC
clone size: .; V gene: TRBV7-2; J gene: TRBJ1-5; D gene: TRBD1; CDR3 protein: CASSLAGQGNQPQHF; CDR3 DNA: TGTGCCAGCAGCTTAGCGGGACAGGGCAATCAGCCCCAGCATTTT
clone size: once; V gene: TRBV5-6; J gene: TRBJ1-1; D gene: .; CDR3 protein: CASSDSGYMNTEAFF; CDR3 DNA: TGTGCCAGCAGCGACTCGGGCTACATGAACACTGAAGCTTTCTTT
clone size: .; V gene: TRBV5-4; J gene: TRBJ2-2; D gene: TRBD2; CDR3 protein: CASSSGGGQGAGELFF; CDR3 DNA: TGTGCCAGCAGCTCCGGGGGGGGGCAAGGGGCCGGGGAGCTGTTTTTT
clone size: .; V gene: TRBV11-2; J gene: TRBJ1-4; D gene: .; CDR3 protein: CASSLDAMGKLFF; CDR3 DNA: TGTGCCAGCAGCTTAGATGCAATGGGAAAACTGTTTTTT
clone size: .; V gene: TRBV7-9; J gene: TRBJ2-6; D gene: .; CDR3 protein: CASSRAGSAGANVLTF; CDR3 DNA: TGTGCCAGCAGCAGGGCCGGAAGTGCTGGGGCCAACGTCCTGACTTTC
clone size: .; V gene: TRBV6-1; J gene: TRBJ2-1; D gene: .; CDR3 protein: CASSLTGSLQFF; CDR3 DNA: TGTGCCAGCAGTTTAACCGGCTCCCTACAGTTCTTC
clone size: .; V gene: TRBV7-9; J gene: TRBJ1-5; D gene: .; CDR3 protein: CASSPTDDQPQHF; CDR3 DNA: TGTGCCAGCAGCCCCACCGACGATCAGCCCCAGCATTTT
clone size: once; V gene: TRBV30; J gene: TRBJ2-3; D gene: .; CDR3 protein: CAWSVRGADTQYF; CDR3 DNA: TGTGCCTGGAGTGTACGTGGGGCAGATACGCAGTATTTT
clone size: .; V gene: TRBV4-2; J gene: TRBJ2-1; D gene: TRBD1; CDR3 protein: CASSLGQGDVNEQFF; CDR3 DNA: TGTGCCAGCAGCCTCGGACAGGGAGATGTCAATGAGCAGTTCTTC
clone size: once; V gene: TRBV5-4; J gene: TRBJ1-1; D gene: .; CDR3 protein: CASSTTGNSEAFF; CDR3 DNA: TGTGCCAGCAGCACTACAGGGAACTCTGAAGCTTTCTTT
clone size: once; V gene: TRBV5-1; J gene: TRBJ2-1; D gene: TRBD2; CDR3 protein: CASSLGTGGVNEQFF; CDR3 DNA: TGCGCCAGCAGCTTGGGGACGGGAGGGGTCAATGAGCAGTTCTTC
clone size: .; V gene: TRBV18; J gene: TRBJ2-7; D gene: .; CDR3 protein: CASSPGRDGEQYF; CDR3 DNA: TGTGCCAGCTCACCAGGACGGGACGGCGAGCAGTACTTC
clone size: .; V gene: TRBV18; J gene: TRBJ2-5; D gene: .; CDR3 protein: CASSPNQAARETQYF; CDR3 DNA: TGTGCCAGCTCACCGAACCAGGCGGCACGGGAGACCCAGTACTTC
clone size: .; V gene: TRBV30; J gene: TRBJ2-3; D gene: TRBD2; CDR3 protein: CAWTGSGSSTDTQYF; CDR3 DNA: TGTGCCTGGACCGGTAGCGGGAGTAGCACAGATACGCAGTATTTT
clone size: .; V gene: TRBV14; J gene: TRBJ2-2; D gene: .; CDR3 protein: CASSQRTRNTGELFF; CDR3 DNA: TGTGCCAGCAGCCAGAGGACCCGGAACACCGGGGAGCTGTTTTTT
clone size: few; V gene: TRBV6-5; J gene: TRBJ1-5; D gene: .; CDR3 protein: CASSGGVGDQPQHF; CDR3 DNA: TGTGCCAGCAGTGGGGGCGTGGGGGATCAGCCCCAGCATTTT
clone size: .; V gene: TRBV5-6; J gene: TRBJ1-5; D gene: .; CDR3 protein: CASSLSGNQPQHF; CDR3 DNA: TGTGCCAGCAGCTTGTCAGGGAACCAGCCCCAGCATTTT
clone size: .; V gene: TRBV14; J gene: TRBJ2-7; D gene: .; CDR3 protein: CASSQDRSYEQYF; CDR3 DNA: TGTGCCAGCAGCCAAGACCGTTCCTACGAGCAGTACTTC
clone size: .; V gene: TRBV7-9; J gene: TRBJ1-1; D gene: .; CDR3 protein: CASSVGTVNTEAFF; CDR3 DNA: TGTGCCAGCAGCGTCGGGACTGTGAACACTGAAGCTTTCTTT